This T cell receptor (beta chain) was retrieved from a study of cytomegalovirus exposure and HLA in healthy donors. The CDR3 loop spans 15 amino acids. V was pared by 3 bases and J by 4 bases, with 14 bases between. In germline, CDR1 is SGHNT, CDR2 YYREEE (reference sequence). The PCR was carried out with 60 Vbeta primers and 13 Jbeta primers. Sequencing was performed with immunoSEQ multiplex PCR; in TCRdb, only in-frame clones are kept and a portion is missing. The sample has about 86,000 clones; around 70% are singletons. Note on this clone: Antigen specificity is unknown.

The study, taken as a whole, reports: According to reports, the classifier identified cytomegalovirus status with high specificity and sensitivity. Presence/absence analyses assumed roughly uniform sequencing depth across donors. The analysis excluded some indistinguishable V segments, including TRBV6-2 and TRBV6-3. Upon later analysis, TCR association rates were observed to vary by HLA locus, being highest for DRB1 and lowest for HLA-C.

Sequencing was carried out using PBMCs. V usage is TRBV5-4 and J usage is TRBJ1-5; TRBD1 is a possible D gene (6 bases). The clonotype was recovered from a woman aged 50 to 60 in good health and CMV-seropositive. CDR3 amino acids: CASSSREGGNQPQHF. CDR3 nucleotides: TGTGCCAGCAGCTCCCGGGAGGGGGGGAATCAGCCCCAGCATTTT.